This note documents a single T cell receptor (beta chain) sequence. As to treatment: oral pan-JAK inhibitor, 5-10 mg twice daily. Peripheral blood and lesional scalp punch biopsies came from alopecia areata patients. Sorting separated CD4+ and CD8+ T cells out of PBMCs. The record originates from a study of CD8+ T cells in alopecia areata. CDR1 and CDR2 (germline): SGHTA, FQGNSA. CDR3 size: 14 residues. V dropped 11 bases and J dropped 8; count of bases not matched to a gene: 11. RNA extraction and reverse transcription yielded cDNA as sequencing template. Produced via immunoSEQ multiplex PCR; TCRdb's table is partial and in-frame only. The repertoire has hundreds of thousands of clones, approximately 70% of them found once; the top ten carry more than 1%.

The chain combines TRBV7-2 with TRBJ1-6, with 8 bases lining up with TRBD1. The sample here was CD4+ T cells sorted from blood, taken between weeks 43 and 45, from a patient treated with tofacitinib. The receptor was isolated from a human donor with alopecia areata. CDR3 nucleotide sequence: TGTGCCTGTCGGGGACAGGCGGTACATTCACCCCTCCACTTT. Encoded protein: CACRGQAVHSPLHF.